Below, 11 T cell receptor beta chains from the same sample are listed, as sequenced in a study of blood T cell repertoires in COVID-19. Sequenced by immunoSEQ multiplex PCR; TCRdb stores in-frame clones only, minus some. The table shows 200,000 to 250,000 clones, with roughly four fifths occurring only once. The sample comprised PBMCs or T cells enriched from blood (not recorded which). These receptors came from a woman aged 60-75 years who had recovered from COVID-19.

The chain uses TRBV5-1 and TRBJ2-1; 9 positions agree with TRBD1. Germline lookup yields CDR1 SGHRS and CDR2 YFSETQ. CDR3 size: 15 residues. After removal of 1 base from V and 5 bases from J, the junction contained 4 bases not matched to a gene. CDR3 in DNA: TGCGCCAGCAGCTTGCAACAGGGGGCGAACAATGAGCAGTTCTTC. This codes for CASSLQQGANNEQFF.

The rearrangement links TRBV20-1 to TRBJ1-2; D not resolved. The germline V gene has CDR1 DFQATT and CDR2 SNEGSKA (reference sequence). The length of the CDR3 is 14 residues. The V end lost 3 bases, the J end lost 8 bases, and 19 bases lay between the germline ends. The CDR3 DNA reads as TGCAGTGCTAGTTCCCCCGGGCGCGGGCAGGGCTACACCTTC. Protein: CSASSPGRGQGYTF.

This clone was observed at least ten times. The chain couples TRBV5-1 to TRBJ2-7, with a tentative D call TRBD2 (6 bases). Germline-derived CDR1 and CDR2 are SGHRS and YFSETQ. Trimming took 0 bases from V and 4 from J, leaving 20 bases between them. This CDR3 is built from 17 residues. The CDR3 nucleotides are TGCGCCAGCAGCTTGGACCCCGGGGCCGGGGGTTGGTACGAGCAGTACTTC. As protein: CASSLDPGAGGWYEQYF.

The chain is built from TRBV4-2 and TRBJ1-6; D gene unclear. Per germline, CDR1 LGHNA and CDR2 YNFKEQ. Deletions cut 0 bases from V and 10 bases from J, with 10 bases between. This CDR3 region has 14 residues. CDR3 residues: CASSQDRVSSPLHF. CDR3 in DNA: TGTGCCAGCAGCCAAGATCGGGTCTCCTCACCCCTCCACTTT.

This clone was seen a single time. The chain carries TRBV6-6 and TRBJ1-2; D call uncertain. The CDR3 length is 14 residues. The V gene's germline CDR1 is MNHNY and CDR2 SVGAGI (reference sequence). Trimming cost V 6 bases and J 8 bases, with 19 bases left between them. CDR3 loop: CASSLEREVTGYTF. CDR3 nucleotide sequence: TGTGCCAGCAGCCTCGAGAGGGAGGTAACGGGCTACACCTTC.

This clone was detected a few times. For the CDR3, the DNA is TGTGCCAGCACCCCTGAACAGACCGCATATGGCTACACCTTC. This gives the protein CASTPEQTAYGYTF. The V gene is TRBV5-4, the J gene TRBJ1-2; D remains ambiguous. This CDR3 has 14 amino acids. The germline CDR1 and CDR2 sequences are SGHNT and YYREEE (reference sequence). V was shortened by 6 bases and J by 5 bases, with 17 bases between the two germline ends.

This chain uses TRBV5-1 with TRBJ2-2, with 7 bases aligning to TRBD1. Losses at the gene ends were 1 base for V and 7 bases for J; bases not matched to a gene: 10. The CDR3 is made up of 16 amino acids. Germline CDR1 is SGHRS and CDR2 is YFSETQ. CDR3 sequence: CASSLQGDSASGELFF. CDR3 DNA sequence: TGCGCCAGCAGCTTGCAGGGGGACAGCGCAAGCGGGGAGCTGTTTTTT. The full variable domain, in which reference TRBV5-1 and TRBJ2-2 provide the parts outside the CDR3, is KAGVTQTPRYLIKTRGQQVTLSCSPISGHRSVSWYQQTPGQGLQFLFEYFSETQRNKGNFPGRFSGRQFSNSRSEMNVSTLELGDSALYLCASSLQGDSASGELFFGEGSRLTVL.

V usage is TRBV3-1 (or the pseudogene TRBV3-2) and J usage is TRBJ2-1; no clear D. The V gene lost 4 bases and the J gene lost 3 bases, with 13 bases spanning the gap. Germline V gene lookup returns CDR1 LGHDT and CDR2 YNNKEL (reference sequence). The CDR3 loop spans 15 amino acids. CDR3 amino acids: CASSPQRLDYNEQFF. The CDR3 nucleotides are TGTGCCAGCAGCCCTCAGAGACTCGACTACAATGAGCAGTTCTTC.

J is TRBJ1-4 and V is TRBV25-1; 7 bases align to TRBD1. V lost 1 base, J lost 7 bases, and 6 bases stayed unmatched. The CDR3 length is 15 residues. CDR1 and CDR2 from the germline V gene are MGHDK and SYGVNS. This chain's CDR3 is CASSEWGTVGEKLFF. The CDR3 bases are TGTGCCAGCAGTGAATGGGGGACAGTAGGTGAAAAACTGTTTTTT.

The J gene is TRBJ1-2, the V gene TRBV20-1; possibly TRBD1 for D (5 bases). This CDR3 region has 11 residues. Germline V gene sequence: CDR1 DFQATT, CDR2 SNEGSKA (reference sequence). Between the trimmed V and J ends, which lost 1 base and 6 bases, there was a span of 6 bases. This CDR3 reads CSARGGDGYTF. CDR3 DNA sequence: TGCAGTGCTAGAGGGGGGGATGGCTACACCTTC.

The rearrangement links TRBV4-2 to TRBJ1-5, with D perhaps matching TRBD1 (6 bases). V shed 0 bases and J shed 5 bases, with 14 bases lying between them. Per the germline V gene, CDR1 is LGHNA and CDR2 is YNFKEQ. The CDR3 totals 16 residues. The CDR3: CASSQDSNRDDQPQHF. Written as DNA, the CDR3 is TGTGCCAGCAGCCAAGATTCGAACAGGGATGATCAGCCCCAGCATTTT.